The 17 T cell receptor beta chains in this list originate from one sample, sequenced in a study of shared clonotypes between healthy human individuals. Some clones are missing from TCRdb's copy, which holds only in-frame ones; the method was immunoSEQ multiplex PCR. The table records about 1,500,000 clones, roughly 96% of them present only once. Sequenced input: naive CD4+ T cells sorted from blood. The subset is: CD45RA+ positively selected. These receptors were taken from a man younger than 40 in good health.

This clone was counted a single time. The chain joins TRBV25-1 to TRBJ1-6; the D is unclear. V was clipped by 4 bases and J by 10 bases, with 11 bases between them. There are 13 residues in the CDR3. Germline V gene lookup returns CDR1 MGHDK and CDR2 SYGVNS. The DNA for the CDR3 is TGTGCCAGCAGTGGGCAGAGAGGATCACCCCTCCACTTT. Translated: CASSGQRGSPLHF.

V is TRBV5-5 and J is TRBJ1-5; maybe TRBD1 (6 bases). Between the trimmed V and J ends, which lost 0 bases and 0 bases, there was a span of 10 bases. The CDR3 totals 16 residues. The germline CDR1 and CDR2 sequences are SGHKS and YYEKEE (reference sequence). The CDR3 reads CASSLAGTHSNQPQHF. The DNA for the CDR3 is TGTGCCAGCAGCTTGGCCGGGACACATAGCAATCAGCCCCAGCATTTT.

The chain carries TRBV7-2 and TRBJ2-3, with TRBD1 matching 7 bases. V lost 2 bases to trimming and J lost 0 bases; unmatched junction nucleotides: 2. The germline gives CDR1 SGHTA, CDR2 FQGNSA. This CDR3 region has 15 residues. The CDR3 DNA follows: TGTGCCAGCAGCTTATTGGGACAGAGCACAGATACGCAGTATTTT. It translates to CASSLLGQSTDTQYF.

The chain employs TRBV6-6 and TRBJ1-1; 9 bases fit TRBD1. V dropped 4 bases and J dropped 8; count of bases not matched to a gene: 2. Germline-derived CDR1 and CDR2 are MNHNY and SVGAGI (reference sequence). The CDR3 spans 12 residues. In DNA form, the CDR3 reads TGTGCCAGCAGTTGGGACAGGGTAGAAGCTTTCTTT. Protein product: CASSWDRVEAFF.

The chain couples TRBV29-1 to TRBJ2-7; possibly TRBD1 for D (6 bases). Trimming took 4 bases from V and 0 from J, leaving 7 bases between them. CDR3 size: 12 residues. Germline V CDR1 and CDR2: SQVTM, ANQGSEA. As DNA, the CDR3 is TGCAGCGTTGGGGACAACTCCTACGAGCAGTACTTC. It specifies CSVGDNSYEQYF.

The chain couples TRBV6-5 to TRBJ2-3; D not certain. Trimming removed 10 bases from V and 6 bases from J, with 8 bases in between. The CDR3 contains 10 residues. Germline V gives CDR1 MNHEY, CDR2 SVGAGI. For the CDR3, the DNA is TGTGCCACCGCGCACGATACGCAGTATTTT. Encoded protein: CATAHDTQYF.

The rearrangement joins TRBV6-4 to TRBJ2-2, with TRBD1 identical over 9 bases. The CDR3 runs to 14 residues. V was clipped by 5 bases and J by 6 bases; unmatched bases: 4. The germline V gene has CDR1 MRHNA and CDR2 SNTAGT. The CDR3 spells CASSSQGAAGELFF. The CDR3 DNA reads TGTGCCAGCAGTTCACAGGGGGCCGCCGGGGAGCTGTTTTTT.

The chain is built from TRBV29-1 and TRBJ2-3; D perhaps matches TRBD2 (5 bases). V was pared by 2 bases and J by 0 bases, with 15 bases between. The V gene's germline CDR1 is SQVTM and CDR2 ANQGSEA. The CDR3 contains 16 residues. The CDR3 DNA reads as TGCAGCGTTGAAATCCCCCTAGCAATAAGCACAGATACGCAGTATTTT. Translated, it gives CSVEIPLAISTDTQYF.

The chain couples TRBV7-2 to TRBJ1-4, with a tentative D call TRBD1 (5 bases). CDR1 is SGHTA, CDR2 FQGNSA, per germline. Trimming pared 8 bases from V and 4 bases from J, leaving 17 bases between. The CDR3 runs to 15 residues. CDR3 sequence reads: CASGREWGYNEKLFF. CDR3 in DNA: TGTGCCAGCGGCCGGGAATGGGGGTATAATGAAAAACTGTTTTTT.

Notes on this clone: This specimen includes other DNA sequences encoding the same CDR3. The rearrangement joins TRBV5-4 to TRBJ2-7; TRBD1 is a possible D gene (5 bases). The CDR3 sequence is 13 residues long. The V and J ends lost 0 bases and 3 bases respectively, with 7 bases between them. In germline, CDR1 is SGHNT, CDR2 YYREEE (reference sequence). As DNA, the CDR3 is TGTGCCAGCAGCTTGGGCAGGGACTACGAGCAGTACTTC. The encoded protein is CASSLGRDYEQYF.

The DNA for the CDR3 is TGTGCCAGCACAGGGCGTTTCACCGGGGAGCTGTTTTTT. This translates into CASTGRFTGELFF. The gene calls are TRBV28 and TRBJ2-2; TRBD1 might be the D (5 bases). Trimming shortened V by 7 bases and J by 4 bases, and 10 bases separated the two germline ends. The length of the CDR3 is 13 residues. From germline, CDR1 is MDHEN and CDR2 SYDVKM.

Of note for this clone: Within the sample, other DNA sequences also encode this same CDR3. V usage is TRBV25-1 and J usage is TRBJ2-7; 7 positions match TRBD1. This CDR3 has 12 amino acids. CDR1 and CDR2 from the germline V gene are MGHDK and SYGVNS. V dropped 4 bases and J dropped 4; count of bases not matched to a gene: 1. The DNA for the CDR3 is TGTGCCAGCAGTGTGACAGGGTACGAGCAGTACTTC. It codes for CASSVTGYEQYF.

The chain couples TRBV19 to TRBJ1-5; D remains ambiguous. The CDR3 extends over 15 amino acids. Trimming removed 7 bases at V and 6 bases at J, with 19 bases between. Germline V gene data show CDR1 as LNHDA and CDR2 as SQIVND (reference sequence). The CDR3 loop reads CASTPGVGFSQPQHF. CDR3 nucleotides: TGTGCCAGTACCCCCGGGGTAGGGTTTAGTCAGCCCCAGCATTTT. The complete variable domain, with remaining parts taken from reference TRBV19 and TRBJ1-5, reads DGGITQSPKYLFRKEGQNVTLSCEQNLNHDAMYWYRQDPGQGLRLIYYSQIVNDFQKGDIAEGYSVSREKKESFPLTVTSAQKNPTAFYLCASTPGVGFSQPQHFGDGTRLSIL.

The chain joins TRBV10-3 to TRBJ2-5; 8 nucleotides align to TRBD1. Trimming took 10 bases from V and 5 from J; bases not matched to a gene: 12. The germline gives CDR1 ENHRY, CDR2 SYGVKD. The CDR3 runs 14 residues. The CDR3 region has the DNA TGTGCCACAAGGACAGGGAGTTTAATGGAGACCCAGTACTTC. This codes for CATRTGSLMETQYF.

V usage is TRBV28 and J usage is TRBJ2-7, with D possibly TRBD1 on 6 matching bases. This CDR3 has 15 amino acids. Between the trimmed V and J ends, which lost 3 bases and 3 bases, there was a span of 15 bases. Per the germline V gene, CDR1 is MDHEN and CDR2 is SYDVKM. Here the CDR3 DNA reads TGTGCCAGCAGTTTGGCGTGGCAGGGGAGCTACGAGCAGTACTTC. Its translation is CASSLAWQGSYEQYF.

The gene calls are TRBV2 and TRBJ1-1; no reliable D call. Deletions cut 6 bases from V and 8 bases from J, with 13 bases between. The CDR3 consists of 12 residues. Germline V gene sequence: CDR1 SNHLY, CDR2 FYNNEI. CDR3 coding DNA: TGTGCCAGCAGGCAAAGCGTGTCCGAAGCTTTCTTT. Its protein is CASRQSVSEAFF.

This clone came up once. This chain uses TRBV14 with TRBJ1-1; D uncertain. The CDR3 spans 13 residues. V gave up 8 bases and J gave up 0 bases, with 10 bases separating them. Germline lookup yields CDR1 SGHDN and CDR2 FVKESK. The CDR3 DNA reads TGTGCCAGCTCCCTTTCACTGAACACTGAAGCTTTCTTT. Protein product: CASSLSLNTEAFF.